These T cell receptor beta chains were read from a single sample in a study of blood T cells in healthy people across ages. Using its own MiXCR run on the 5' RACE reads, TCRdb lists one record per CDR3 protein. In the table there are about 1.8 million distinct CDR3 sequences, roughly 50% of which are singletons. Material for sequencing was blood. These receptors were obtained from a woman between 35 and 50 years old in good health. Each CDR3 is given without its conserved first and last residue.

v_call: TRBV29-1; cdr3_aa: SVIRTSGFRSETQY
v_call: TRBV5-1; cdr3_aa: ASSSIRTGVNTEAF
v_call: TRBV27; cdr3_aa: ASQLAGGPETQY
v_call: TRBV6-2/TRBV6-3; cdr3_aa: ASMNLGGANEQF
v_call: TRBV7-9; cdr3_aa: ASSRRTPDGQETQY
v_call: TRBV12-3/TRBV12-4; cdr3_aa: ASSPQSNNYGYT
v_call: TRBV24-1; cdr3_aa: ATSDLTSGQETQY
v_call: TRBV6-2/TRBV6-3; cdr3_aa: ASSYFRGTQY
v_call: TRBV7-2; cdr3_aa: ASSPSGIGEKLF
v_call: TRBV7-2; cdr3_aa: ASIRGQVISTDTQY
v_call: TRBV7-9; cdr3_aa: ASSEAGTETQF
v_call: TRBV12-3/TRBV12-4; cdr3_aa: ASSLGGTGVEKLF